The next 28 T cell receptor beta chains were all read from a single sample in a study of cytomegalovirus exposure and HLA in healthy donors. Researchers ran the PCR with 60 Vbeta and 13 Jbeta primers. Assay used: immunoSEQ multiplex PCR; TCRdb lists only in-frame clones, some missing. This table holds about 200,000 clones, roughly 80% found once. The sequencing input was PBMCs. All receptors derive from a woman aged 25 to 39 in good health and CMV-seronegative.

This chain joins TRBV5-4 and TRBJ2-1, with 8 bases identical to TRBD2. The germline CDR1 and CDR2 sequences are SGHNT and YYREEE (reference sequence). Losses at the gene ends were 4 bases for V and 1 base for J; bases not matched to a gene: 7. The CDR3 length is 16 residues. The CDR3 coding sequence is TGTGCCAGCAGCCCGGGGGGGATTCCTTCCTACAATGAGCAGTTCTTC. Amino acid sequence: CASSPGGIPSYNEQFF.

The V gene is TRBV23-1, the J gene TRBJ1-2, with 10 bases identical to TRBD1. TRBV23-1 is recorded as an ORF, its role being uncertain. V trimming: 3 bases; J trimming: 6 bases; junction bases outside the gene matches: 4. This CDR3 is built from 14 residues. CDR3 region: CASSHQDRGDGYTF. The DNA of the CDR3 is TGCGCCAGCAGTCATCAGGACAGGGGGGATGGCTACACCTTC.

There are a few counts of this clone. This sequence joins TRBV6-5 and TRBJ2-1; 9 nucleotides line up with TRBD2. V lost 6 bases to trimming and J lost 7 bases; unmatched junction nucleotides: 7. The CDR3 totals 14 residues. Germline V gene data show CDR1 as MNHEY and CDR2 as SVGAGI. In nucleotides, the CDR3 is TGTGCCAGCAGACTTAGCGGGGGCGGAAATGAGCAGTTCTTC. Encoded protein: CASRLSGGGNEQFF.

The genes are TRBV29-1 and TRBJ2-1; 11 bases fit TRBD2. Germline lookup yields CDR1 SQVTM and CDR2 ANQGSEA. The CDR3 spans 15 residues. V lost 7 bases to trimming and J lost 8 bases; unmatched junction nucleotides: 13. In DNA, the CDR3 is TGCAGCGGCACAACACTAGCGGGAGCTTGGTATGAGCAGTTCTTC. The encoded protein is CSGTTLAGAWYEQFF.

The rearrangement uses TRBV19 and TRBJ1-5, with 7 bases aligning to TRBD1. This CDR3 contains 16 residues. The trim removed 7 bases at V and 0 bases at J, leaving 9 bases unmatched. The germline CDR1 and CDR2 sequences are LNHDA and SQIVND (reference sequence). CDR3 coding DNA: TGTGCCAGTAAAAACCGGGACAGAGATAGCAATCAGCCCCAGCATTTT. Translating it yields CASKNRDRDSNQPQHF. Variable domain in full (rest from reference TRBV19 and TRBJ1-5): DGGITQSPKYLFRKEGQNVTLSCEQNLNHDAMYWYRQDPGQGLRLIYYSQIVNDFQKGDIAEGYSVSREKKESFPLTVTSAQKNPTAFYLCASKNRDRDSNQPQHFGDGTRLSIL.

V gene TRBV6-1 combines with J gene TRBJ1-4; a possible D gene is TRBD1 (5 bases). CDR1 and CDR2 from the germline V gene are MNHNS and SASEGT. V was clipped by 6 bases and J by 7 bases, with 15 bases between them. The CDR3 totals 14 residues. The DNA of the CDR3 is TGTGCCAGCAGGGTAGGGGAGGGAACTGAAAAACTGTTTTTT. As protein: CASRVGEGTEKLFF.

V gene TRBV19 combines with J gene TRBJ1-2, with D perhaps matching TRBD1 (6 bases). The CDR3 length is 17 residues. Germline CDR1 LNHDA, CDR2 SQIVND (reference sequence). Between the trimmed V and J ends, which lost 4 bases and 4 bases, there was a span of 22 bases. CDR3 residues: CASSKTTQLTGLYGYTF. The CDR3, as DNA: TGTGCCAGTAGTAAAACGACCCAGTTGACAGGCCTCTATGGCTACACCTTC.

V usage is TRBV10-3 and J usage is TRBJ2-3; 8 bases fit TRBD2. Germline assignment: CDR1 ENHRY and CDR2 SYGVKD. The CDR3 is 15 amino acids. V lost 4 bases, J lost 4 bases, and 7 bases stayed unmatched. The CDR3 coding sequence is TGTGCCATCAGTGTTAGGAGCGGGGGTGCAGATACGCAGTATTTT. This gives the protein CAISVRSGGADTQYF.

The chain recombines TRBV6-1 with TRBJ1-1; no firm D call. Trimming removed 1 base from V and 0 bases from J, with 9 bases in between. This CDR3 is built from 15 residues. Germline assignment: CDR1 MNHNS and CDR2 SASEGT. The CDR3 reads CASSEVSEVNTEAFF. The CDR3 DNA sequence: TGTGCCAGCAGTGAAGTTTCAGAGGTGAACACTGAAGCTTTCTTT.

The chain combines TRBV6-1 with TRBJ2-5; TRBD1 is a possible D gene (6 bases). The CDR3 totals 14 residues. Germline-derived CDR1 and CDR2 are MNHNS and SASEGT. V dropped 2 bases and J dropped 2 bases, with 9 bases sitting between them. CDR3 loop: CASSEWTVQETQYF. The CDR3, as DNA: TGTGCCAGCAGTGAATGGACAGTTCAAGAGACCCAGTACTTC.

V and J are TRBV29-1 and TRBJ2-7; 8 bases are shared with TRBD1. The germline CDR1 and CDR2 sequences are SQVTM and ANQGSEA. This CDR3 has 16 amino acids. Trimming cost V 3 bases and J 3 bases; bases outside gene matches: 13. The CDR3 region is CSVEIPDREGYYEQYF. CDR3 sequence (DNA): TGCAGCGTTGAGATCCCGGACAGGGAAGGGTACTACGAGCAGTACTTC.

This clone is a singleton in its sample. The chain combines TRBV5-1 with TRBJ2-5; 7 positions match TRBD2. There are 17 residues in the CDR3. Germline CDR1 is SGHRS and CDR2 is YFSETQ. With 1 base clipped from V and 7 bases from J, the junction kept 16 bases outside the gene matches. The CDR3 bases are TGCGCCAGCAGCTTGACCGTGGCGGGAGCGTCCGATGGGACCCAGTACTTC. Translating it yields CASSLTVAGASDGTQYF.

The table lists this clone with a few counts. CDR3 in amino acids: CASNFGQGSLYGYTF. In nucleotides, the CDR3 is TGTGCCAGCAACTTCGGACAGGGATCTCTCTATGGCTACACCTTC. V is TRBV11-2 and J is TRBJ1-2; the match to TRBD1 covers 8 bases. CDR1 is SGHAT, CDR2 FQNNGV, per germline. There are 15 residues in the CDR3. The J segment lost 4 bases and the V segment lost 7 bases, leaving 11 bases of the junction unmatched.

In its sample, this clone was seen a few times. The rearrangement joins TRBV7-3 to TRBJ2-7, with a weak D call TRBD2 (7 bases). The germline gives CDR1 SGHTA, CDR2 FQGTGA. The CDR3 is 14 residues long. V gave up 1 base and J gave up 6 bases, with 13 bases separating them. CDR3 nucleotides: TGTGCCAGCAGCTTAAGGGGGGGCACTGGCGAGCAGTACTTC. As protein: CASSLRGGTGEQYF.

The CDR3 is CASSLYTSGRGYEQYF. In DNA form, the CDR3 reads TGTGCCAGCAGCTTGTATACTAGCGGGAGAGGGTACGAGCAGTACTTC. The chain links TRBV7-6 to TRBJ2-7, with 11 bases fitting TRBD2. The V segment lost 3 bases and the J segment 4 bases; nucleotides outside the gene matches: 8. Germline V gives CDR1 SGHVS, CDR2 FNYEAQ. The CDR3 has 16 residues. Full variable domain (remainder filled in from reference TRBV7-6 and TRBJ2-7): GAGVSQSPRYKVTKRGQDVALRCDPISGHVSLYWYRQALGQGPEFLTYFNYEAQQDKSGLPNDRFSAERPEGSISTLTIQRTEQRDSAMYRCASSLYTSGRGYEQYFGPGTRLTVT.

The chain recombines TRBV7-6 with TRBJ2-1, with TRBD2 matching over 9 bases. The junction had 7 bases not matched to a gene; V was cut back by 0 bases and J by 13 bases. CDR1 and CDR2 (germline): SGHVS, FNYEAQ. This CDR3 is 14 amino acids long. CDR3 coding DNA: TGTGCCAGCAGCTTAGCGGCTAGCGGGGAGAGTCAGTTCTTC. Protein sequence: CASSLAASGESQFF.

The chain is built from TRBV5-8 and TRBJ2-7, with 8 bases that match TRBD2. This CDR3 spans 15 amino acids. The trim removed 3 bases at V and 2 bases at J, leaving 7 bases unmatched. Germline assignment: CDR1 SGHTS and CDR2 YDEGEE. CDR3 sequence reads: CASSSVTSAPYEQYF. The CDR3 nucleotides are TGTGCCAGCAGCTCCGTGACTAGCGCGCCCTACGAGCAGTACTTC.

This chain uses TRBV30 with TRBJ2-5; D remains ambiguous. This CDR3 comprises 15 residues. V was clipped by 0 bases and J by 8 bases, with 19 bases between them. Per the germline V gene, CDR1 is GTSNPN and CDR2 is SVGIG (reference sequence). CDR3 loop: CAWSVITSPTKTQYF. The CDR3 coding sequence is TGTGCCTGGAGTGTAATAACTTCCCCCACCAAAACCCAGTACTTC.

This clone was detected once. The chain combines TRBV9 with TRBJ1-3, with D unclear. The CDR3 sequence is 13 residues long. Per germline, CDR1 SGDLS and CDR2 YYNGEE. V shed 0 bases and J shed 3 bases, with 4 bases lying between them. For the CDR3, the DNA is TGTGCCAGCAGCGTAGGTAGTGGAAACACCATATATTTT. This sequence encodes CASSVGSGNTIYF.

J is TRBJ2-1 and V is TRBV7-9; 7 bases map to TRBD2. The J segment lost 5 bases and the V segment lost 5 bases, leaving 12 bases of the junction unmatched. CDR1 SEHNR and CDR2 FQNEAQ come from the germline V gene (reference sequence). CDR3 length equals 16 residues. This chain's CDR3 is CASSTGLLATDNEQFF. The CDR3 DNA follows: TGTGCCAGCAGCACGGGACTATTGGCGACGGACAATGAGCAGTTCTTC. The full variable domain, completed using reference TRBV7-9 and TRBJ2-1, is DTGVSQNPRHKITKRGQNVTFRCDPISEHNRLYWYRQTLGQGPEFLTYFQNEAQLEKSRLLSDRFSAERPKGSFSTLEIQRTEQGDSAMYLCASSTGLLATDNEQFFGPGTRLTVL.

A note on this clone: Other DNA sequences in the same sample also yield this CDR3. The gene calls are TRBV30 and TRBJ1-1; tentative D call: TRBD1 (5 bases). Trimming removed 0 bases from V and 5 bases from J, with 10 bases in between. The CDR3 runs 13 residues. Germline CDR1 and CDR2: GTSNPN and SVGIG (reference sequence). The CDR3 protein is CAWSVVGGTEAFF. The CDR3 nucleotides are TGTGCCTGGAGTGTAGTGGGGGGTACTGAAGCTTTCTTT.

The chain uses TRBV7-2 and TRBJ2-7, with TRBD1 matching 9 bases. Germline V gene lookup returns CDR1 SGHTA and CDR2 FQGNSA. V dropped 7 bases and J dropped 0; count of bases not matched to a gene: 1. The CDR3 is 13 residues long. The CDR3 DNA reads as TGTGCCAGCATGGGACAGGGCTCCTACGAGCAGTACTTC. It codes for CASMGQGSYEQYF.

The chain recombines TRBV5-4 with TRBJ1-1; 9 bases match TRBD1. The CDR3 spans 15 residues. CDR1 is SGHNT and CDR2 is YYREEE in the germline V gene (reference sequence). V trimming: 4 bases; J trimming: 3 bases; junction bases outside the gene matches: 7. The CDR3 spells CASSGGTGPYTEAFF. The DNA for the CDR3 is TGTGCCAGCAGCGGGGGGACAGGGCCCTACACTGAAGCTTTCTTT.

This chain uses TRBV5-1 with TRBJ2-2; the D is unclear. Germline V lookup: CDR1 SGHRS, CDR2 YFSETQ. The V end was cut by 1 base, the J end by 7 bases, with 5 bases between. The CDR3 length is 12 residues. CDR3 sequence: CASSLWSGELFF. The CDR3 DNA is TGCGCCAGCAGCTTGTGGAGCGGGGAGCTGTTTTTT.

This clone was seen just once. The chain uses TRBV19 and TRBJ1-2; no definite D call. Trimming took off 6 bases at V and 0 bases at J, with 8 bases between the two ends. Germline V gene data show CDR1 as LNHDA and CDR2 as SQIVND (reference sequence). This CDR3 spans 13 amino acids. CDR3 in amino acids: CASSHGANYGYTF. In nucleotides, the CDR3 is TGTGCCAGTAGCCACGGGGCTAACTATGGCTACACCTTC.

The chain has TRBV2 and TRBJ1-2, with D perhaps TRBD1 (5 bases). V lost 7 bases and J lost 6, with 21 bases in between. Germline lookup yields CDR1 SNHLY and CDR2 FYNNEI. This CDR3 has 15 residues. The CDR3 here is CASKGGRARVDGYTF. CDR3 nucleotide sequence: TGTGCCAGCAAGGGAGGACGGGCCAGGGTTGATGGCTACACCTTC.

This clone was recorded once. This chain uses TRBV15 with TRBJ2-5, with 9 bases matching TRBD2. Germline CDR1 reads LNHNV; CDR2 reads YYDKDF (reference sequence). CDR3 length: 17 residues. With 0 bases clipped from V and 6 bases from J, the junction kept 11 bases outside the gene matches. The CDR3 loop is CATSRDHRAAGGKTQYF. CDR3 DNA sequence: TGTGCCACCAGCAGAGATCATAGGGCAGCGGGAGGAAAGACCCAGTACTTC.

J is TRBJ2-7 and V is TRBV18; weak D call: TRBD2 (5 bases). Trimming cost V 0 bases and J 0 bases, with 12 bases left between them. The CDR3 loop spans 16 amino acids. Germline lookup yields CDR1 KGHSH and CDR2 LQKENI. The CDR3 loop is CASSPPPQRSSYEQYF. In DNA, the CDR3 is TGTGCCAGCTCACCACCCCCCCAGCGGAGCTCCTACGAGCAGTACTTC.